A single sample gave rise to the 8 T cell receptor beta chains below, sequenced in a study of T cell responses to AZD1222 COVID-19 vaccine. Profiling relied on immunoSEQ multiplex PCR, and the TCRdb table lists in-frame clones only, not all of them. The data show about 83,000 clones, approximately 90% seen once. The specimen comprised peripheral blood, sampled 28 days after the second AZD1222 dose. The source of these receptors is an adult who received the AZD1222 COVID-19 vaccine.

The rearrangement links TRBV6-1 to TRBJ2-4, with 8 bases matching TRBD1. Trimming cost V 1 base and J 2 bases; bases outside gene matches: 7. This CDR3 is 17 amino acids long. Germline CDR1 MNHNS, CDR2 SASEGT. The CDR3 DNA reads as TGTGCCAGCAGTGAAGTTGCAGGGGGCGATACCAAAAACATTCAGTACTTC. Its protein is CASSEVAGGDTKNIQYF.

The chain links TRBV4-2 to TRBJ2-2, with 13 bases that match TRBD2. J gave up 8 bases and V 6 bases, and 3 bases lay outside the gene matches. Germline loops: CDR1 LGHNA, CDR2 YNFKEQ. The CDR3 covers 14 residues. This CDR3 reads CASRGLAGEGELFF. CDR3 DNA sequence: TGTGCCAGCAGAGGACTAGCGGGAGAGGGGGAGCTGTTTTTT.

DNA of the CDR3: TGTGCCAGCAGCCGGGTGTACAATGAGCAGTTCTTC. Translating gives CASSRVYNEQFF. This chain links TRBV3-1 (or the pseudogene TRBV3-2) with TRBJ2-1, with D unclear. Germline V gives CDR1 LGHDT, CDR2 YNNKEL (reference sequence). Trimming removed 4 bases at V and 4 bases at J, with 5 bases between. The CDR3 totals 12 residues.

The chain combines TRBV14 with TRBJ2-3, with 9 bases that match TRBD2. The CDR3 sequence is 17 residues long. With 1 base clipped from V and 5 bases from J, the junction kept 10 bases outside the gene matches. The germline V gene encodes CDR1 SGHDN and CDR2 FVKESK. The CDR3 sequence: CASSQGLASGTVDTQYF. The CDR3 DNA follows: TGTGCCAGCAGCCAAGGTCTGGCTAGCGGGACGGTAGATACGCAGTATTTT.

The chain uses TRBV6-6 and TRBJ1-1; tentative D call: TRBD1 (5 bases). The CDR3 has 13 residues. Germline V CDR1 and CDR2: MNHNY, SVGAGI (reference sequence). V lost 5 bases and J 1 base, leaving 8 bases between the germline ends. In DNA, the CDR3 is TGTGCCAGCAGTCAGGACAAGAACACTGAAGCTTTCTTT. The encoded protein is CASSQDKNTEAFF.

J is TRBJ1-1 and V is TRBV28; D unclear. V lost 3 bases, J lost 4 bases, and 18 bases lay in between. The length of the CDR3 is 16 residues. Germline V CDR1 and CDR2: MDHEN, SYDVKM. The CDR3 DNA reads as TGTGCCAGCAGTTTTGATTTTAGCGGGATTATCACTGAAGCTTTCTTT. Protein sequence: CASSFDFSGIITEAFF.

This clone is a singleton in its sample. The chain employs TRBV19 and TRBJ2-3; 10 bases are shared with TRBD2. The CDR3 spans 16 residues. Germline lookup yields CDR1 LNHDA and CDR2 SQIVND (reference sequence). Trimming removed 5 bases from V and 2 bases from J; junction bases left unmatched: 7. The CDR3 coding sequence is TGTGCCAGTAGTGTCGGGACTAGCGACTACACAGATACGCAGTATTTT. Protein product: CASSVGTSDYTDTQYF.

This clone has only a few counts. The V and J genes are TRBV21-1 and TRBJ2-1; the table gives TRBD1 as D, unverified against the DNA. TRBV21-1 is listed as a pseudogene. This CDR3 region has 20 residues. The CDR3 is CASSSLIVYPGPSSYNEQFF. CDR3 nucleotides: TGTGCCAGCAGCAGCCTTATTGTCTACCCAGGGCCGAGCTCCTACAATGAGCAGTTCTTC.